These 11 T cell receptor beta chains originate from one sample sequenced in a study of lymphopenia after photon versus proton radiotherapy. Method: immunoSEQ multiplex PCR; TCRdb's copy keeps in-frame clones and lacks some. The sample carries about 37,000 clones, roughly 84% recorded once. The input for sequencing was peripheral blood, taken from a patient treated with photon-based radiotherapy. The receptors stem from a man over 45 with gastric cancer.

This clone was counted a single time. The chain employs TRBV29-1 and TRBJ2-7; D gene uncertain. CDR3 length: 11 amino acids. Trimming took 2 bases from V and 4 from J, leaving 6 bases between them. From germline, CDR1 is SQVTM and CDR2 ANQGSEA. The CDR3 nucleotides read TGCAGCGTTGAAAACGGGTACGAGCAGTACTTC. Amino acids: CSVENGYEQYF.

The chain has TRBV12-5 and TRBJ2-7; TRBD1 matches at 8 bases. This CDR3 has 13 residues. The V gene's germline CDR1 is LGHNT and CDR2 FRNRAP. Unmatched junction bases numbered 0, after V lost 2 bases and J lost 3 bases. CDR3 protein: CASGLTGGYEQYF. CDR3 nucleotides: TGTGCTAGTGGTTTGACAGGGGGCTACGAGCAGTACTTC.

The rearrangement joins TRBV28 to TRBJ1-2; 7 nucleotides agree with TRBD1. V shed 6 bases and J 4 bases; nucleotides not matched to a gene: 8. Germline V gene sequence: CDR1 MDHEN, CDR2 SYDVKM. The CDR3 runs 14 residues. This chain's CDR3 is CASRAVGTVYGYTF. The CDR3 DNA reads TGTGCCAGCAGAGCCGTCGGGACAGTCTATGGCTACACCTTC.

CDR3 DNA sequence: TGCGCCAGCAGCACTAATCGACAGGGGTCCCTTAATGAAAAACTGTTTTTT. This translates into CASSTNRQGSLNEKLFF. This chain uses TRBV5-1 with TRBJ1-4; the match to TRBD1 covers 8 bases. The CDR3 extends over 17 amino acids. Trimming took 4 bases from V and 4 from J; bases not matched to a gene: 12. Per germline, CDR1 SGHRS and CDR2 YFSETQ. Using reference TRBV5-1 and TRBJ1-4 for the parts outside the CDR3, the full variable domain is KAGVTQTPRYLIKTRGQQVTLSCSPISGHRSVSWYQQTPGQGLQFLFEYFSETQRNKGNFPGRFSGRQFSNSRSEMNVSTLELGDSALYLCASSTNRQGSLNEKLFFGSGTQLSVL.

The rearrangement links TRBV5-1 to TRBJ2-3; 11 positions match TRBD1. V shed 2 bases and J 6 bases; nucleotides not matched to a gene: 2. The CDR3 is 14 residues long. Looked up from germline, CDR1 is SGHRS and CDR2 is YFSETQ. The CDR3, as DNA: TGCGCCAGCAGCTTAGGACAGGGGGCTGATACGCAGTATTTT. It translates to CASSLGQGADTQYF.

The chain's CDR3 is CASSSPRGLNEKLFF. In DNA, the CDR3 is TGTGCCAGCAGCTCCCCAAGGGGGCTGAATGAAAAACTGTTTTTT. This rearrangement joins TRBV7-2 to TRBJ1-4, with TRBD1 matching 7 bases. Trimming at V came to 4 bases and at J to 5 bases, leaving 7 bases not matched to a gene. Per the germline V gene, CDR1 is SGHTA and CDR2 is FQGNSA. The CDR3 has 15 residues.

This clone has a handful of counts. The CDR3 region has the DNA TGTGCCAGCAGCGCACAGGGGTGGGGCTACACCTTC. Amino acids: CASSAQGWGYTF. V usage is TRBV7-9 and J usage is TRBJ1-2; 7 bases fit TRBD1. The V and J ends lost 5 bases and 8 bases, in that order; junction bases with no gene match: 5. Germline values: CDR1 SEHNR, CDR2 FQNEAQ (reference sequence). CDR3 length: 12 residues.

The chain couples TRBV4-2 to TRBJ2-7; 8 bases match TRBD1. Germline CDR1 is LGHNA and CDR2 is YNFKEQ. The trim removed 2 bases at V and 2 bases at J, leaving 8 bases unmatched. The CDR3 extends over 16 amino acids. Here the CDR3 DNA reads TGTGCCAGCAGCCAAACCCCCGGGACAGGAGCCTACGAGCAGTACTTC. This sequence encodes CASSQTPGTGAYEQYF.

This chain's CDR3 is CSVVGGNTDTQYF. The CDR3, as DNA: TGCAGCGTTGTTGGTGGGAACACAGATACGCAGTATTTT. V usage is TRBV29-1 and J usage is TRBJ2-3, with D uncertain. Germline CDR1 and CDR2: SQVTM and ANQGSEA. This CDR3 has 13 amino acids. V gave up 4 bases and J gave up 2 bases, with 10 bases separating them.

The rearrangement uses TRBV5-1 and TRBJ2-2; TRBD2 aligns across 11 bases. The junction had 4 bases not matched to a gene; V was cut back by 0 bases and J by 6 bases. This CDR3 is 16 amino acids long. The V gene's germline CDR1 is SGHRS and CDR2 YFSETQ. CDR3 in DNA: TGCGCCAGCAGCTTGGGCCTAGCGGGAGGTGCCGGGGAGCTGTTTTTT. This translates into CASSLGLAGGAGELFF.

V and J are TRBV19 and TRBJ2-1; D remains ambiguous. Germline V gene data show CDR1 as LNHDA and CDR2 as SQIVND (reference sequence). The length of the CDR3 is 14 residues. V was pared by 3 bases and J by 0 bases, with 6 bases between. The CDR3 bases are TGTGCCAGTAGTATCGTGGGCTCCTACAATGAGCAGTTCTTC. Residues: CASSIVGSYNEQFF.